The 25 T cell receptor beta chains below all came from one sample that was sequenced in a study of early T cells in non-severe SARS-CoV-2 infection. From the 5' RACE reads, TCRdb called clonotypes with MiXCR, one entry per CDR3 protein. The data contain roughly 40,000 distinct CDR3 sequences, around 4.5% of them singletons. The sequenced material came from whole blood. The receptor set was obtained from an adult who was a healthcare worker with PCR-confirmed SARS-CoV-2 infection or an uninfected control (not recorded which).

This clonotype was counted at least ten times. This chain joins TRBV7-8 and TRBJ2-4; D not certain. Germline lookup yields CDR1 SGHVS and CDR2 FQNEAQ. This CDR3 is built from 14 residues. V was shortened by 5 bases and J by 2 bases, with 10 bases between the two germline ends. CDR3 amino acids: CASSPTGTKNIQYF. Here the CDR3 DNA reads TGTGCCAGCAGCCCCACGGGTACCAAAAACATTCAGTACTTC.

This clonotype was counted ten times or more. This chain connects TRBV3-1 to TRBJ2-4; 10 nucleotides agree with TRBD2. This CDR3 is 18 amino acids long. Trimming cost V 1 base and J 1 base; bases outside gene matches: 7. Germline V gene data show CDR1 as LGHDT and CDR2 as YNNKEL (reference sequence). The CDR3 loop reads CASSQGGLAGVAKNIQYF. The CDR3 coding sequence is TGTGCCAGCAGCCAAGGAGGGCTAGCGGGAGTTGCCAAAAACATTCAGTACTTC.

This clonotype occurred many times. The chain recombines TRBV7-9 with TRBJ2-4, with D hard to call. The germline V gene encodes CDR1 SEHNR and CDR2 FQNEAQ (reference sequence). V was clipped by 3 bases and J by 12 bases, with 12 bases between them. The CDR3 length is 12 residues. The CDR3 DNA follows: TGTGCCAGCAGCTTTGTCGGGCCTGCTCAGTACTTC. Translated: CASSFVGPAQYF.

This clonotype was found many times. V usage is TRBV20-1 and J usage is TRBJ2-1, with TRBD2 matching over 8 bases. Trimming removed 1 base from V and 4 bases from J; junction bases left unmatched: 3. The germline gives CDR1 DFQATT, CDR2 SNEGSKA (reference sequence). This CDR3 is built from 14 residues. Here the CDR3 DNA reads TGCAGTGCTAGAGTTGCGGGAGGTTACAATGAGCAGTTCTTC. Translated, it gives CSARVAGGYNEQFF.

This clonotype was seen only a few times. The chain employs TRBV10-3 and TRBJ2-7, with 12 positions matching TRBD1. The CDR3 extends over 14 amino acids. CDR1 ENHRY and CDR2 SYGVKD come from the germline V gene. J gave up 4 bases and V 6 bases, and 4 bases lay outside the gene matches. The CDR3 bases are TGTGCCATCAGCACGGGACAGGGGGCTTACGAGCAGTACTTC. It translates to CAISTGQGAYEQYF.

The CDR3 region is CASSYSGTGPSYEQYF. CDR3 bases: TGTGCCAGCAGTTACTCGGGGACAGGGCCCAGCTACGAGCAGTACTTC. The genes are TRBV6-5 and TRBJ2-7; 9 nucleotides agree with TRBD1. Germline values: CDR1 MNHEY, CDR2 SVGAGI. CDR3 size: 16 residues. V shed 0 bases and J 3 bases; nucleotides not matched to a gene: 6.

This clonotype has a count of ten or more. This chain links TRBV10-2 with TRBJ2-3; no clear D gene. The V gene's germline CDR1 is WSHSY and CDR2 SAAADI. The CDR3 runs to 15 residues. V dropped 3 bases and J dropped 7 bases, with 17 bases sitting between them. The CDR3 here is CASSDGSPELYTQYF. CDR3 bases: TGCGCCAGCAGTGACGGCAGTCCGGAGTTATATACGCAGTATTTT.

This clonotype came up many times. V usage is TRBV7-2 and J usage is TRBJ2-2; weak D call: TRBD2 (5 bases). The V gene's germline CDR1 is SGHTA and CDR2 FQGNSA. There are 14 residues in the CDR3. V was trimmed by 0 bases and J by 6 bases, leaving 8 bases between them. CDR3 in amino acids: CASSLAGASGELFF. Written as DNA, the CDR3 is TGTGCCAGCAGCTTAGCGGGAGCCTCCGGGGAGCTGTTTTTT.

This clonotype showed up many times. The chain employs TRBV28 and TRBJ1-2; D ambiguous. V was clipped by 3 bases and J by 8 bases, with 16 bases between them. The CDR3 contains 14 residues. Per germline, CDR1 MDHEN and CDR2 SYDVKM. CDR3 sequence: CASSFSTEGLGYTF. DNA for the CDR3: TGTGCCAGCAGTTTTAGTACAGAAGGGCTCGGCTACACCTTC.

The chain employs TRBV7-9 and TRBJ2-3, with 7 bases lining up with TRBD2. Looked up from germline, CDR1 is SEHNR and CDR2 is FQNEAQ (reference sequence). This CDR3 region has 16 residues. V lost 5 bases to trimming and J lost 5 bases; unmatched junction nucleotides: 13. For the CDR3, the DNA is TGTGCCAGCAGCCTTGGGTTGAGCGGGACGAGAGATACGCAGTATTTT. It encodes CASSLGLSGTRDTQYF.

In this sample, this clonotype turned up many times. The CDR3 DNA follows: TGTGCCAGCACCGTAGCCTACGAGCAGTACTTC. Translating gives CASTVAYEQYF. This sequence joins TRBV11-2 and TRBJ2-7, with unresolved D. CDR1 is SGHAT and CDR2 is FQNNGV in the germline V gene. This CDR3 region has 11 residues. V was clipped by 7 bases and J by 2 bases, with 6 bases between them.

The chain is built from TRBV4-3 and TRBJ2-7; D is ambiguous. The CDR3 is 15 residues long. The germline CDR1 and CDR2 sequences are LGHNA and YSLEER. Trimming took off 3 bases at V and 2 bases at J, with 14 bases between the two ends. The CDR3 DNA follows: TGCGCCAGCAGCCAGTGGGCCGCCGACCCCTACGAGCAGTACTTC. Its protein product is CASSQWAADPYEQYF.

This clonotype was seen a single time. Possible read error: a much larger clone is one base away. The chain has TRBV6-6 and TRBJ2-1; the match to TRBD2 covers 7 bases. The CDR3 loop spans 16 amino acids. Unmatched junction bases numbered 13, after V lost 6 bases and J lost 5 bases. Germline V CDR1 and CDR2: MNHNY, SVGAGI (reference sequence). Here the CDR3 DNA reads TGTGCCAGCAGCCCTTTGGTGGCGGGGGTTAACAATGAGCAGTTCTTC. Amino acid sequence: CASSPLVAGVNNEQFF.

This rearrangement joins TRBV5-4 to TRBJ2-3; D is undetermined. Trimming removed 4 bases from V and 0 bases from J, with 9 bases in between. The CDR3 covers 14 residues. Germline CDR1 and CDR2: SGHNT and YYREEE (reference sequence). In DNA form, the CDR3 reads TGTGCCAGCAGCAACCTGTCGAGCACAGATACGCAGTATTTT. Its translation is CASSNLSSTDTQYF.

The sample holds many counts of this clonotype. The chain links TRBV7-9 to TRBJ1-2; D not certain. The V gene's germline CDR1 is SEHNR and CDR2 FQNEAQ (reference sequence). The CDR3 spans 13 residues. V was trimmed by 5 bases and J by 6 bases, leaving 13 bases between them. The CDR3 DNA reads TGTGCCAGCAGCCCTGGTCCCGTAGATGGCTACACCTTC. Amino acids: CASSPGPVDGYTF.

The table lists this clonotype with many counts. The J gene is TRBJ1-2, the V gene TRBV11-2; 7 bases are a match to TRBD1. This CDR3 comprises 13 residues. The ends lost 5 bases at V and 2 bases at J; junction bases unmatched: 2. CDR1 SGHAT and CDR2 FQNNGV come from the germline V gene. The CDR3 region has the DNA TGTGCCAGCAGCCCGGGACAGAACTATGGCTACACCTTC. Encoded protein: CASSPGQNYGYTF. Full variable domain (missing parts from reference TRBV11-2 and TRBJ1-2): EAGVAQSPRYKIIEKRQSVAFWCNPISGHATLYWYQQILGQGPKLLIQFQNNGVVDDSQLPKDRFSAERLKGVDSTLKIQPAKLEDSAVYLCASSPGQNYGYTFGSGTRLTVV.

This clonotype was observed a handful of times. The V and J genes are TRBV11-2 and TRBJ2-1; D is unclear. Germline loops: CDR1 SGHAT, CDR2 FQNNGV. V was clipped by 3 bases and J by 6 bases, with 3 bases between them. The CDR3 is 11 amino acids. CDR3: CASSFANEQFF. The CDR3 bases are TGTGCCAGCAGCTTCGCCAATGAGCAGTTCTTC. Full variable domain (outside the CDR3, taken from reference TRBV11-2 and TRBJ2-1): EAGVAQSPRYKIIEKRQSVAFWCNPISGHATLYWYQQILGQGPKLLIQFQNNGVVDDSQLPKDRFSAERLKGVDSTLKIQPAKLEDSAVYLCASSFANEQFFGPGTRLTVL.

In this sample, this clonotype turned up a few times. This chain links TRBV7-2 with TRBJ2-7; D is possibly TRBD1 (6 bases). This CDR3 is 13 amino acids long. Per germline, CDR1 SGHTA and CDR2 FQGNSA. With 4 bases removed from V and 5 bases from J, the gap between germline ends came to 12 bases. The CDR3 nucleotides read TGTGCCAGCAGCTCCATAGGGGGTAACGAGCAGTACTTC. Protein product: CASSSIGGNEQYF.

Concerning this clonotype itself: A read error may produce the germline difference seen at one junction end. The CDR3 is CANSPSTRGHTGELFF. DNA of the CDR3: TGTGCCAACAGCCCATCCACCAGGGGGCATACCGGGGAGCTGTTTTTT. The rearrangement links TRBV5-6 to TRBJ2-2; 8 positions match TRBD1. Germline CDR1 is SGHDT and CDR2 is YYEEEE. The CDR3 runs 16 residues.

This clonotype was seen a few times. The J gene is TRBJ2-7, the V gene TRBV13, with a tentative D call TRBD1 (5 bases). This CDR3 comprises 16 residues. V gave up 1 base and J gave up 0 bases, with 13 bases separating them. CDR1 is PRHDT, CDR2 FYEKMQ, per germline (reference sequence). The CDR3 loop is CASSLASQGFSYEQYF. Written as DNA, the CDR3 is TGTGCCAGCAGCTTAGCGTCTCAGGGTTTCTCCTACGAGCAGTACTTC.

This clonotype was found a few times. This chain links TRBV6-1 with TRBJ2-7, with 8 nucleotides matching TRBD1. The CDR3 length is 17 residues. Germline V gene sequence: CDR1 MNHNS, CDR2 SASEGT. Unmatched junction bases numbered 7, after V lost 0 bases and J lost 0 bases. CDR3 in amino acids: CASSEARGRSISYEQYF. CDR3 DNA: TGTGCCAGCAGTGAAGCCAGGGGGCGGAGTATCTCCTACGAGCAGTACTTC.

At least ten counts were recorded for this clonotype. The genes are TRBV11-2 and TRBJ2-5, with a tentative D call TRBD2 (6 bases). The CDR3 covers 13 residues. V lost 6 bases and J 7 bases, leaving 15 bases between the germline ends. The V gene's germline CDR1 is SGHAT and CDR2 FQNNGV. The DNA of the CDR3 is TGTGCCAGCAGTTCTTATAGCGGTGGGACCCAGTACTTC. Translating gives CASSSYSGGTQYF.

This clonotype appeared many times. The chain combines TRBV20-1 with TRBJ2-5; TRBD1 matches 7 bases. Germline V CDR1 and CDR2: DFQATT, SNEGSKA (reference sequence). The junction had 7 bases not matched to a gene; V was cut back by 1 base and J by 5 bases. The CDR3 runs 14 residues. The CDR3 reads CSARAGGPGETQYF. Written as DNA, the CDR3 is TGCAGTGCTAGAGCAGGGGGACCGGGGGAGACCCAGTACTTC.

This clonotype occurred many times. The rearrangement uses TRBV25-1 and TRBJ2-7, with 12 positions matching TRBD2. Germline V gene sequence: CDR1 MGHDK, CDR2 SYGVNS. CDR3 size: 16 residues. J lost 7 bases, V lost 4 bases, and 11 bases had no gene match. The chain's CDR3 is CASSAATSGRVREQYF. CDR3 DNA: TGTGCCAGCAGTGCCGCGACTAGCGGGAGAGTGCGGGAGCAGTACTTC.

Many counts were recorded for this clonotype. The rearrangement uses TRBV16 and TRBJ2-2; D is uncertain. CDR3 size: 15 residues. V was shortened by 2 bases and J by 2 bases, with 9 bases between the two germline ends. Per germline, CDR1 KGHSY and CDR2 FQNENV. The CDR3: CASSQMVANTGELFF. Here the CDR3 DNA reads TGTGCCAGCAGCCAAATGGTGGCTAACACCGGGGAGCTGTTTTTT.